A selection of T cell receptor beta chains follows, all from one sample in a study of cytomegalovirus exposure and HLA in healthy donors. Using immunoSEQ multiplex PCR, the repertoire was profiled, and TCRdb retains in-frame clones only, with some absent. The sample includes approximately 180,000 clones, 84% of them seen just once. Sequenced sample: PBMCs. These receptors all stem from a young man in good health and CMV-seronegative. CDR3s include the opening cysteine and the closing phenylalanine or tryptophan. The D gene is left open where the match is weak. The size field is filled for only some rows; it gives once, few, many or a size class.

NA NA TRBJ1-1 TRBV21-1 CASSKIGQGGCTEAFF TGTGCCAGCAGCAAAATCGGACAGGGCGGGTGCACTGAAGCTTTCTTT
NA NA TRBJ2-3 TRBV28 CASSLGGSGFRDTQYF TGTGCCAGCAGTTTAGGGGGGTCGGGATTTAGGGATACGCAGTATTTT
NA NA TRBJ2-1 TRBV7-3 CASSPRGNSQNEQFF TGTGCCAGCAGCCCCCGAGGGAACTCACAAAATGAGCAGTTCTTC
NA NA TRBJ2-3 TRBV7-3 CASSRAGGDGKGTQYF TGTGCCAGCAGCCGGGCGGGCGGAGATGGAAAGGGTACGCAGTATTTT
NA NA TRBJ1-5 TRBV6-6 CASTEGFSNQPQHF TGTGCCAGCACTGAGGGCTTCAGCAATCAGCCCCAGCATTTT
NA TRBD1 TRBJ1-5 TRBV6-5 CASSPGGQGHQPQHF TGTGCCAGCAGTCCGGGAGGACAGGGTCATCAGCCCCAGCATTTT
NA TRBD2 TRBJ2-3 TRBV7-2 CASSPGLAGIRGTDTQYF TGTGCCAGCAGCCCCGGACTAGCGGGGATTAGGGGAACAGATACGCAGTATTTT
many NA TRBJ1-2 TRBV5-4 CASSYLSDSYGYTF TGTGCCAGCAGCTACCTATCTGACTCCTATGGCTACACCTTC
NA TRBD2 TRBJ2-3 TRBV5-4 CASSTGTSGWTSTDTQYF TGTGCCAGCAGCACCGGGACTAGCGGCTGGACTAGCACAGATACGCAGTATTTT
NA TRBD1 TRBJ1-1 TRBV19 CASSEQGSWDTEAFF TGTGCCAGTAGTGAACAGGGGTCATGGGACACTGAAGCTTTCTTT
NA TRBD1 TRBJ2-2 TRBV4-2 CASSREGGRFTGELFF TGTGCCAGCAGCCGGGAAGGGGGCCGTTTCACCGGGGAGCTGTTTTTT
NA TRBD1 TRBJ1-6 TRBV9 CASSSSGTGGTPLHF TGTGCCAGCAGCTCTTCCGGGACAGGGGGTACACCCCTCCACTTT
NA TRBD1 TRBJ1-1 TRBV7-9 CASRIGGGSEAFF TGTGCCAGCAGGATCGGAGGGGGCAGTGAAGCTTTCTTT
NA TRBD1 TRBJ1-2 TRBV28 CASSLPGQGHPNYGYTF TGTGCCAGCAGTTTACCGGGACAGGGTCATCCTAACTATGGCTACACCTTC
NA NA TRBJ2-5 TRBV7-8 CASAYGTPQETQYF TGTGCCAGCGCCTACGGGACACCTCAAGAGACCCAGTACTTC